This T cell receptor (beta chain) comes out of a study of molecular identifiers for immune sequencing clone quantification. Study details: Five portions were made in replicates from RNA of approximately 22,000 or 94,000 naive CD8 cells, and four underwent sequencing. Study outcomes and limitations: Spiked-in Jurkat TCR RNA corresponding to one cell was reported as detectable against over 900,000 naive cells.

TCRdb recomputed calls from the PCR reads with MiXCR, one row per CDR3 protein. The data show about 640,000 distinct CDR3 sequences, approximately 20% seen once. As for this clonotype: Its antigen is undetermined. Because it lacks the conserved phenylalanine or tryptophan at the end, this CDR3 is likely a read error.

CDR1 is SEHNR, CDR2 FQNEAQ, per germline (reference sequence). Trimming removed 5 bases from V and 5 bases from J; junction bases left unmatched: 13. The CDR3 contains 17 residues. Sequencing input: naive CD8+ T cells from blood, with Jurkat cell RNA spiked in. Stated subset: FACS-sorted CD8+CD4-CCR7+CD45RA+ naive T cells. The clonotype originates from a human donor in good health. Some libraries in this study had Jurkat cell RNA spiked in. The V call is TRBV7-9, the J call TRBJ2-5; 11 bases are shared with TRBD2. The CDR3 here is CASSHSGGGRVYETQYL. The CDR3 nucleotides read TGTGCCAGCAGCCATAGCGGGGGGGGCCGGGTTTACGAGACCCAGTACCTC.